Sequencing of this T cell receptor (beta chain) was carried out in a study of cytomegalovirus exposure and HLA in healthy donors. Study-wide results and caveats: Cytomegalovirus association was assigned to about 180 TCR beta chains. According to a later analysis, donors in an Asian-associated ancestry cluster reportedly had fewer N-insertions than the roughly 670-donor mean.

CDR3 length equals 16 residues. The germline V gene has CDR1 MNHEY and CDR2 SMNVEV (reference sequence). Trimming cost V 0 bases and J 5 bases; bases outside gene matches: 6. Primers included in the PCR were 60 Vbeta and 13 Jbeta primers. Profiled with immunoSEQ multiplex PCR; TCRdb holds only in-frame clones, not every one. Of over 110,000 clones listed, roughly three quarters are singletons. In regard to this clone: Its antigen remains unknown.

Sequencing used PBMCs. The chain links TRBV27 to TRBJ1-5, with TRBD1 matching over 8 bases. The receptor was derived from a female donor in good health and CMV-seronegative. The CDR3 DNA reads as TGTGCCAGCAGTTTATCTAGGACAGGGTCGGATCAGCCCCAGCATTTT. This sequence encodes CASSLSRTGSDQPQHF.